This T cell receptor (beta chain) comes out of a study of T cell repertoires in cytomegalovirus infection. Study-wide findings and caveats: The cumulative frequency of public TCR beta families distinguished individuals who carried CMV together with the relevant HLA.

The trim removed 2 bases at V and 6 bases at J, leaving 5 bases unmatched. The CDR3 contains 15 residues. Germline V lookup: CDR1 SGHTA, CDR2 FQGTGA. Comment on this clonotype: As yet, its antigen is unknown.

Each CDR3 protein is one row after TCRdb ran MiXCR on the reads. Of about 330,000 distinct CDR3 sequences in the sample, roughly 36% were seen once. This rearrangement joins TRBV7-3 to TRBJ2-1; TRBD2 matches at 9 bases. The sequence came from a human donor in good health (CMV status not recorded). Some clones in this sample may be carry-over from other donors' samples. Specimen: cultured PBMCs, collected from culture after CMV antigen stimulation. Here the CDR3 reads CASSLWSGRSNEQFF. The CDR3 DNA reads TGTGCCAGCAGCTTATGGAGCGGGAGGTCCAATGAGCAGTTCTTC.